The next 8 T cell receptor beta chains were all read from a single sample in a study of blood T cells in healthy people across ages. Next came a second PCR, run for about 6 to 12 cycles, which used a sample-barcoded 5' primer along with a J-beta primer mix. TCRdb analysed the 5' RACE reads with MiXCR anew, one entry per CDR3 protein. The data hold 1.5 million to 2 million distinct CDR3 sequences, with 28% observed a single time. Sequencing was carried out using blood. The receptors were gathered from a woman under 40 in good health.

Comments on this clonotype: Given a much more abundant clone one base away, this may be a read error. The V and J genes are TRBV7-9 and TRBJ2-7; D is uncertain. Germline assignment: CDR1 SEHNR and CDR2 FQNEAQ (reference sequence). Deletions cut 3 bases from V and 3 bases from J, with 9 bases between. The CDR3 length is 13 residues. This CDR3 reads CASSLTRLYEQYF. CDR3 sequence (DNA): TGTGCCAGCAGCTTGACGAGGCTCTACGAGCAGTACTTC.

This clonotype has at least ten counts. The V and J genes are TRBV7-3 and TRBJ2-1; 9 positions agree with TRBD2. Germline-derived CDR1 and CDR2 are SGHTA and FQGTGA. This CDR3 has 15 amino acids. V was pared by 5 bases and J by 4 bases, with 6 bases of the junction left unmatched. DNA of the CDR3: TGTGCCAGCAGCAATAGCGGGGGCCCATACAATGAGCAGTTCTTC. Amino acid sequence: CASSNSGGPYNEQFF.

This chain uses TRBV25-1 with TRBJ2-5; 7 positions agree with TRBD2. The CDR3 has 16 amino acids. Germline V gives CDR1 MGHDK, CDR2 SYGVNS. Germline trimming cut 4 bases from V and 4 bases from J; bases unmatched to any gene: 12. Here the CDR3 reads CASSVPGLVGGETQYF. CDR3 coding DNA: TGTGCCAGCAGTGTTCCAGGACTAGTGGGAGGAGAGACCCAGTACTTC.

The V call is TRBV19, the J call TRBJ2-1, with 10 bases lining up with TRBD2. V lost 4 bases and J lost 4; bases outside the gene matches: 7. The germline V gene has CDR1 LNHDA and CDR2 SQIVND (reference sequence). The CDR3 extends over 16 amino acids. In DNA form, the CDR3 reads TGTGCCAGTAGTACCCGCCGACTAGCGGGTTACAATGAGCAGTTCTTC. It encodes CASSTRRLAGYNEQFF.

V usage is TRBV14 and J usage is TRBJ1-1; no clear D. The CDR3 is 12 residues long. The germline gives CDR1 SGHDN, CDR2 FVKESK. The V end was cut by 9 bases, the J end by 4 bases, with 12 bases between. DNA of the CDR3: TGTGCCAGTACCTTAATTGGCACTGAAGCTTTCTTT. It specifies CASTLIGTEAFF.

This sequence joins TRBV5-1 and TRBJ2-1; 10 bases match TRBD2. This CDR3 has 17 amino acids. Per the germline V gene, CDR1 is SGHRS and CDR2 is YFSETQ. The trim removed 1 base at V and 6 bases at J, leaving 10 bases unmatched. The CDR3: CASSLSPLAGKSNEQFF. CDR3 sequence (DNA): TGCGCCAGCAGCTTGTCCCCACTAGCGGGGAAGAGCAATGAGCAGTTCTTC.

With regard to this clonotype: A read error is possible here, since a much larger clone lies one base away. This chain connects TRBV5-1 to TRBJ2-5; no firm D call. The assigned J gene may be wrong: the sequence end matches TRBJ2-7 better. The length of the CDR3 is 13 residues. Germline V gene sequence: CDR1 SGHRS, CDR2 YFSETQ. The CDR3 DNA sequence: TGCGCCAGCAGCTTGGAGACAAATTACGAGCAGTACTTC. It yields the protein CASSLETNYEQYF.

This clonotype was observed a few times. The chain combines TRBV5-1 with TRBJ2-3, with 7 bases that match TRBD2. Germline CDR1 is SGHRS and CDR2 is YFSETQ. The CDR3 extends over 16 amino acids. With 0 bases clipped from V and 1 base from J, the junction kept 5 bases outside the gene matches. This CDR3 reads CASSLEPLAGTDTQYF. In nucleotides, the CDR3 is TGCGCCAGCAGCTTGGAACCGCTAGCGGGCACAGATACGCAGTATTTT.